The clone carrying this T cell receptor beta chain was picked up a small number of times. This sample is drawn from a study of OX40 agonist ivuxolimab in advanced cancers. Trimming shortened V by 10 bases and J by 0 bases, and 13 bases separated the two germline ends. Germline values: CDR1 SNHLY, CDR2 FYNNEI. This CDR3 is built from 14 residues. Using immunoSEQ multiplex PCR, the repertoire was profiled, and TCRdb retains in-frame clones only, with some absent. The repertoire holds 45,000 to 60,000 clones, with around 79% as singletons. This sample comprised CD4+ or CD8+ T cells sorted from blood, obtained in a trial of the OX40 agonist ivuxolimab. V and J are TRBV2 and TRBJ2-1, with a weak D call TRBD2 (6 bases). The source is an adult with an advanced solid tumor such as melanoma, head and neck, liver or kidney cancer. The CDR3 sequence: CAITGVSSYNEQFF. In DNA form, the CDR3 reads TGTGCCATCACGGGGGTTAGCTCCTACAATGAGCAGTTCTTC. Full variable domain (rest looked up from reference TRBV2 and TRBJ2-1): EPEVTQTPSHQVTQMGQEVILRCVPISNHLYFYWYRQILGQKVEFLVSFYNNEISEKSEIFDDQFSVERPDGSNFTLKIRSTKLEDSAMYFCAITGVSSYNEQFFGPGTRLTVL.